Below, 21 T cell receptor beta chains from the same sample are listed, as sequenced in a study of shared clonotypes between healthy human individuals. The table came from immunoSEQ multiplex PCR; TCRdb's copy has only in-frame clones and leaves some out. Of around 440,000 clones listed, roughly three quarters are singletons. Input material: PBMCs. The source of these receptors is a woman between 35 and 50 years old in good health. Some clones in this sample may be carry-over from other donors' samples.

About this clone itself: It differs at one base from a far larger clone, so likely a read error. The J gene is TRBJ1-2, the V gene TRBV11-1; 8 bases are a match to TRBD1. Germline V CDR1 and CDR2: SGHAT, FQDESV (reference sequence). Trimming at V came to 7 bases and at J to 4 bases, leaving 2 bases not matched to a gene. This CDR3 has 12 amino acids. In DNA form, the CDR3 reads TGTGCCAGCAACCAGGGGGCCTATGGCTACACCTTC. This sequence encodes CASNQGAYGYTF.

The chain carries TRBV5-6 and TRBJ1-1; D unclear. Germline CDR1 is SGHDT and CDR2 is YYEEEE. The V end was cut by 2 bases, the J end by 4 bases, with 3 bases between. The CDR3 sequence is 11 residues long. In DNA, the CDR3 is TGTGCCAGCAGCTTAGCCACTGAAGCTTTCTTT. It codes for CASSLATEAFF.

The gene calls are TRBV10-3 and TRBJ1-2; D is possibly TRBD1 (5 bases). The V gene's germline CDR1 is ENHRY and CDR2 SYGVKD. Trimming took 0 bases from V and 5 from J, leaving 13 bases between them. CDR3 length: 15 amino acids. The CDR3 loop reads CAISESLGVKYGYTF. The CDR3 DNA reads as TGTGCCATCAGTGAGTCGTTGGGGGTGAAGTATGGCTACACCTTC.

In this sample, this clone turned up many times. V is TRBV5-1 and J is TRBJ1-6; D gene unclear. The CDR3 spans 14 residues. CDR1 is SGHRS, CDR2 YFSETQ, per germline. Deletions cut 5 bases from V and 10 bases from J, with 16 bases between. CDR3 sequence reads: CASRMTSTPSPLHF. The CDR3 nucleotides are TGCGCCAGCAGGATGACATCTACCCCGTCACCCCTCCACTTT.

The chain has TRBV4-3 and TRBJ2-7; 9 nucleotides align to TRBD1. This CDR3 contains 14 residues. CDR1 LGHNA and CDR2 YSLEER come from the germline V gene. Trimming took 2 bases from V and 6 from J; bases not matched to a gene: 5. DNA of the CDR3: TGCGCCAGCAGCCAATTCACAGGGGGCGGCGAGCAGTACTTC. The encoded protein is CASSQFTGGGEQYF.

The chain joins TRBV6-1 to TRBJ1-2, with D possibly TRBD1 on 5 matching bases. In germline, CDR1 is MNHNS, CDR2 SASEGT. V was pared by 7 bases and J by 4 bases, with 16 bases between. This CDR3 region has 14 residues. CDR3 protein: CASTYGGGGYGYTF. In nucleotides, the CDR3 is TGTGCCAGCACCTATGGGGGGGGAGGCTATGGCTACACCTTC.

The V call is TRBV5-1, the J call TRBJ2-7, with TRBD2 matching over 12 bases. CDR3 length: 15 amino acids. J gave up 4 bases and V 1 base, and 3 bases lay outside the gene matches. CDR1 is SGHRS and CDR2 is YFSETQ in the germline V gene. CDR3 nucleotides: TGCGCCAGCAGCTTGACCCTAGCGGGAGGGTACGAGCAGTACTTC. Translation: CASSLTLAGGYEQYF.

In its sample, this clone is medium-sized. The same CDR3 can be traced to other DNA sequences in this sample. The chain employs TRBV28 and TRBJ1-2; no reliable D call. This CDR3 contains 14 residues. Looked up from germline, CDR1 is MDHEN and CDR2 is SYDVKM. The V end lost 4 bases, the J end lost 1 base, and 10 bases lay between the germline ends. CDR3 region: CASSSSPLNYGYTF. The DNA of the CDR3 is TGTGCCAGCAGTTCTTCCCCTCTTAACTATGGCTACACCTTC.

This clone was detected once. The chain employs TRBV29-1 and TRBJ1-1; a weak D match, TRBD1 (6 bases). Trimming cost V 3 bases and J 4 bases, with 12 bases left between them. CDR3 length: 13 residues. The V gene's germline CDR1 is SQVTM and CDR2 ANQGSEA. The CDR3 DNA follows: TGCAGCGTTGAGCCGGGGGGCCCCACTGAAGCTTTCTTT. It encodes CSVEPGGPTEAFF.

The J gene is TRBJ1-5, the V gene TRBV28, with D possibly TRBD1 on 5 matching bases. The CDR3 spans 14 residues. CDR1 and CDR2 (germline): MDHEN, SYDVKM. Trimming left V 3 bases short and J 6 bases short, with 12 bases between. This CDR3 reads CASSFGRVFQPQHF. The CDR3 bases are TGTGCCAGCAGTTTTGGCAGGGTGTTTCAGCCCCAGCATTTT.

This clone was detected once. This rearrangement joins TRBV11-2 to TRBJ2-3; tentative D call: TRBD2 (5 bases). Germline V gene data show CDR1 as SGHAT and CDR2 as FQNNGV. Trimming removed 5 bases at V and 10 bases at J, with 13 bases between. The CDR3 has 12 residues. DNA for the CDR3: TGTGCCAGCAGCCCCGGGGTCCGGGCGCAGTATTTT. Translating gives CASSPGVRAQYF.

The chain links TRBV4-1 to TRBJ1-4, with no clear D. Trimming removed 0 bases at V and 4 bases at J, with 9 bases between. Germline V gene lookup returns CDR1 MGHRA and CDR2 YSYEKL. The CDR3 has 15 residues. CDR3 DNA sequence: TGCGCCAGCAGCCAAGATAGGACCCATAATGAAAAACTGTTTTTT. Its translation is CASSQDRTHNEKLFF.

V usage is TRBV2 and J usage is TRBJ1-4; no reliable D call. This CDR3 comprises 13 residues. Trimming took off 7 bases at V and 4 bases at J, with 10 bases between the two ends. Germline V gene sequence: CDR1 SNHLY, CDR2 FYNNEI. The CDR3 bases are TGTGCCAGCAAGTCAATACTTAATGAAAAACTGTTTTTT. This encodes CASKSILNEKLFF. The full variable domain, completed using reference TRBV2 and TRBJ1-4, is EPEVTQTPSHQVTQMGQEVILRCVPISNHLYFYWYRQILGQKVEFLVSFYNNEISEKSEIFDDQFSVERPDGSNFTLKIRSTKLEDSAMYFCASKSILNEKLFFGSGTQLSVL.

The chain is built from TRBV6-1 and TRBJ2-1; the match to TRBD2 covers 15 bases. The CDR3 length is 17 residues. V lost 4 bases and J lost 6; bases outside the gene matches: 7. The V gene's germline CDR1 is MNHNS and CDR2 SASEGT. The CDR3 DNA reads as TGTGCCAGCAGTGGCGGGACTAGCGGGAGGACCCCCAATGAGCAGTTCTTC. Translating gives CASSGGTSGRTPNEQFF.

Concerning this clone: Other DNA sequences in this specimen translate into the identical CDR3. This chain links TRBV7-2 with TRBJ1-5; possible D gene TRBD1, 5 bases. The length of the CDR3 is 13 residues. In germline, CDR1 is SGHTA, CDR2 FQGNSA. Trimming shortened V by 5 bases and J by 1 base, and 6 bases separated the two germline ends. The CDR3 protein is CASSRDSNQPQHF. CDR3 bases: TGTGCCAGCAGCAGGGACAGCAATCAGCCCCAGCATTTT. Full variable domain (missing parts from reference TRBV7-2 and TRBJ1-5): GAGVSQSPSNKVTEKGKDVELRCDPISGHTALYWYRQSLGQGLEFLIYFQGNSAPDKSGLPSDRFSAERTGGSVSTLTIQRTQQEDSAVYLCASSRDSNQPQHFGDGTRLSIL.

V and J are TRBV5-5 and TRBJ1-2, with D uncertain. Trimming took 4 bases from V and 1 from J, leaving 14 bases between them. Germline loops: CDR1 SGHKS, CDR2 YYEKEE (reference sequence). The CDR3 consists of 15 residues. The CDR3 spells CASSPDPGVNYGYTF. In nucleotides, the CDR3 is TGTGCCAGCAGCCCAGACCCGGGAGTTAACTATGGCTACACCTTC.

This clone showed up many times. The chain combines TRBV5-6 with TRBJ1-1, with D possibly TRBD1 on 5 matching bases. Trimming pared 2 bases from V and 1 base from J, leaving 9 bases between. The CDR3 runs to 14 residues. The germline V gene encodes CDR1 SGHDT and CDR2 YYEEEE. The CDR3 loop is CASSLIRANTEAFF. CDR3 bases: TGTGCCAGCAGCTTAATCAGGGCGAACACTGAAGCTTTCTTT.

In regard to this clone: With a far larger clone one base away, a read error is the likely cause. The sample carries other DNA sequences with the same CDR3. V usage is TRBV4-1 and J usage is TRBJ2-1; D is possibly TRBD2 (5 bases). Germline values: CDR1 MGHRA, CDR2 YSYEKL. CDR3 length: 16 amino acids. Trimming stripped 3 bases from V and 8 bases from J, with 20 bases between. The DNA of the CDR3 is TGCGCCAGCAGCCAGGATTTCCCTTTGAGGGTTCATGAGCAGTTCTTC. It encodes CASSQDFPLRVHEQFF.

This clone was detected a few times. The same CDR3 also results from other DNA sequences found in this sample. The chain joins TRBV10-3 to TRBJ1-2, with D possibly TRBD1 on 6 matching bases. With 2 bases removed from V and 4 bases from J, the gap between germline ends came to 8 bases. From germline, CDR1 is ENHRY and CDR2 SYGVKD. The CDR3 loop spans 13 amino acids. The DNA of the CDR3 is TGTGCCATCAGTGAGGGACAGAGCTATGGCTACACCTTC. Amino acids: CAISEGQSYGYTF.

The CDR3 reads CAWSVRLAETQYF. The CDR3 DNA is TGTGCCTGGAGTGTAAGGCTAGCTGAGACCCAGTACTTC. This chain connects TRBV30 to TRBJ2-5; tentative D call: TRBD2 (5 bases). The CDR3 is 13 amino acids. The V end lost 0 bases, the J end lost 5 bases, and 10 bases lay between the germline ends. Germline lookup yields CDR1 GTSNPN and CDR2 SVGIG (reference sequence).

DNA of the CDR3: TGCAGCGGGACCGGGACAGGGGGCTACGAGCAGTACTTC. This codes for CSGTGTGGYEQYF. V and J are TRBV29-1 and TRBJ2-7; TRBD1 matches 11 bases. V lost 7 bases and J lost 3; bases outside the gene matches: 5. Germline loops: CDR1 SQVTM, CDR2 ANQGSEA. This CDR3 comprises 13 residues.